Here is one TCR beta chain with its context. The data were obtained in a study of blood T cell repertoires in COVID-19. Germline CDR1 and CDR2: ENHRY and SYGVKD. The CDR3 loop spans 14 amino acids. Trimming shortened V by 0 bases and J by 4 bases, and 10 bases separated the two germline ends. In the source study's methods: The assay estimated nucleated cells by amplifying reference gene primers. Profiling relied on immunoSEQ multiplex PCR, and the TCRdb table lists in-frame clones only, not all of them. V, J and clone size are taken as reported in that table, and D and trimming were inferred from the DNA itself. The sample holds approximately 100,000 clones, 70% to 80% seen once.

The TCR was taken from an older man with acute or convalescent COVID-19. This chain joins TRBV10-3 and TRBJ2-7; D might be TRBD2 (5 bases). The sequencing input was peripheral blood. The CDR3 sequence: CAISESSESYEQYF. CDR3 nucleotides: TGTGCCATCAGTGAGTCTAGCGAGAGTTACGAGCAGTACTTC.